This TCR beta chain emerged from a study of cytomegalovirus exposure and HLA in healthy donors (dated by TCRdb to 2017 to 2019). For the wider study: In an earlier analysis of some 610 of the donors, 250 to 300 Gb of sequence data and some 120 million unique TCR beta sequences from 150 million to 200 million T cells were reported. Genome-wide SNP genotypes for about 55% of the roughly 670 donors were used in a later genetic analysis, which treated that subset as a discovery cohort. The study profiled the T cell repertoires of 666 subjects by immunosequencing and related them to cytomegalovirus serostatus. In an earlier analysis of more than 550 of the donors, high-throughput TCR beta sequencing was used to judge whether each TCR beta V gene segment behaved as functional or pseudogenic. High-throughput TCR immunosequencing, statistical association of individual TCRs with disease status, and machine learning were combined to predict cytomegalovirus infection status. In the later analysis, no new phenotypic data were used to find candidate immune exposures; instead, reliance was placed on TCR beta sequences and their occurrence across donors. An early release covering over 500 HLA-typed donors comprised approximately 300 gigabases of sequencing data and tens of millions of unique TCR sequences. About five DR-DQ haplotypes were treated as single units for association and clustering because of strong linkage in the cohort. Among over 350 genotyped donors of the cohort, an average of around 240,000 unique TCR beta nucleotide sequences were sequenced per donor, around a sixth of them non-productive. HLA typing included class I and class II loci at four-digit resolution. The number of typed donors differed by locus: about 629-630 for A, B, C, DRB1 and DQB1; some 500 for DQA1; roughly 600 for DPA1; and around 450 for DPB1. Every repertoire in the discovery cohort had been generated on one and the same sequencing platform. The aim of the study was to test whether cataloging public T cell receptors could identify signatures of past pathogen exposure. Of the 398 genotyped donors, 81% fell in the genetic ancestry cluster associated with self-reported Caucasian donors. Donor age, sex, ethnicity and CMV serostatus were collected together with the repertoire data. A separate validation cohort of about 110 different subjects was used in addition to the roughly 620-subject first cohort. In a later analysis, previously published TCR beta repertoires from 670 or so donors were re-analyzed and high-resolution HLA genotyping was added so that TCR occurrence patterns could be studied. Study-level results and caveats: In a later analysis, some 18,000 TCR beta sequences were associated with specific HLA alleles at a false discovery rate of 0.05. Compared with the roughly 700-donor mean, donors in an Asian-associated ancestry cluster had fewer N-insertions in productive TCRs, according to a later genetic analysis. V-gene and J-gene trimming of TCR beta chains was associated with a missense DCLRE1C variant in a later genetic analysis, and the association was replicated in an independent cohort. It was suggested by the authors that the approach could potentially be generalized to other disease states and immunological phenotypes. In a later analysis, HLA-associated TCR beta chains were found to be more clonally expanded and to have lower generation probabilities than equally common non-associated chains. Because the 87-base-pair reads could not distinguish some IMGT-functional V segments, including TRBV6-2 and TRBV6-3, those segments were excluded. A further reported finding was that TCR beta sequences accurately predicted the HLA-A and HLA-B alleles for most subjects in the first cohort. Because HLA typing was missing for some donors at each locus, association tests included only the typed subset. The classifier was reported to diagnose cytomegalovirus status with high specificity and sensitivity in both the original and validation cohorts. In a later analysis, several top co-occurrence clusters were reported to appear linked to parvovirus B19, influenza, CMV and Epstein-Barr virus. The study listed around 160 TCR beta chains as associated with cytomegalovirus. In this cohort, only TCR beta chains were sequenced, and detectable features were limited by the absence of alpha or paired-chain data. According to a later analysis, most CMV-associated TCR beta chains appeared to be HLA-restricted, and the HLA associations seemed to be driven largely by CMV exposure. While some public TCRs were present in many individuals, most TCR sequences turned up only very rarely across donors. Because counts were too low, roughly 17 rarely observed V segments, including chromosome 9 orphons, were left out of the earlier analysis of about 620 of the donors. In an earlier analysis of 587 of the donors, most TCR beta V segments were observed in productive rearrangements about 87% or about 30% of the time, broadly matching IMGT annotations. Immune exposure information for the cohort was limited to CMV serostatus. A later analysis found that TCR association rates varied across HLA loci, with DRB1 alleles showing the most associated TCRs and HLA-C alleles the fewest. Sequencing depth was assumed to be roughly uniform across donors in the presence/absence analyses, though that assumption may not hold. In vitro tests confirmed that a few of the cytomegalovirus-associated TCR beta chains recognize cytomegalovirus antigens. Linkage disequilibrium might explain the correlated functional status among segregating V segments, but an unknown experimental factor could not be ruled out. Assigning TCR associations to individual alleles was difficult when HLA alleles, especially DR and DQ, strongly co-occurred. A cluster of highly shared sequence variants was judged likely to be a technical artifact of the sequencing pipeline.

Cut back by 4 bases and 6 bases, the V and J ends lie 10 bases apart. The CDR3 runs 13 residues from the cysteine to the phenylalanine. CDR3 DNA only is kept here, 39 bases in frame from base 1. The germline V gene (reference sequence) supplies CDR1 LNHDA and CDR2 SQIVND. The library came from the immunoSEQ multiplex PCR assay. A mixture of 60 forward primers for TCR Vbeta segments and 13 reverse primers for TCR Jbeta segments was used in the multiplex PCR. The CDR3 region of rearranged TCR beta genes was amplified from genomic DNA by a multiplex PCR assay. The Illumina HiSeq System was used to sequence the amplified TCR beta libraries as 87-base-pair reads. As for how the authors treated the data: Across the 700 or so repertoires, a later analysis counted approximately 75 million unique TCR beta chains, roughly 11 million of which were shared by at least two donors. Raw reads were error-corrected and collapsed into unique sequences by a nearest-neighbor algorithm in which closely related sequences were merged to remove PCR and sequencing errors. V, D and J gene segments were assigned by aligning CDR3 sequences to IMGT reference sequences. For a sequence to be retained, a match of at least six nucleotides to both a V gene segment and a J gene segment was required. A rearrangement counted as productive if the CDR3 had no stop codons and remained in frame with V and J, and every other rearrangement counted as non-productive. Following IMGT convention, CDR3 was defined as the stretch from the second conserved V-encoded cysteine to the conserved J-encoded phenylalanine. The earlier analysis of 587 of the donors excluded sequences that lacked an unambiguous match to a single V gene segment. In an earlier analysis of around 590 of the donors, a V segment was called functional when productive rearrangements were above 56.7%, and segregating when the standard deviation between donors exceeded 5%. A statistical classification framework was developed to diagnose cytomegalovirus status using the catalog of TCR beta chain sequences. In a later analysis, TCR nucleotide sequences were compared against IMGT/GENE-DB human TR gene sequences so that V and J genes could be assigned. Using the TCRdist pipeline, a later analysis assigned CDR3 sequences along with most-parsimonious VDJ recombination scenarios. In a later analysis, each TCR beta chain was defined by its CDR3 amino acid sequence together with its V-gene family, and reads lacking a unique V-gene family were excluded. A later analysis removed nearly 600 highly shared, low-generation-probability nucleotide sequences to deal with suspected cross-contamination and a sequencing artifact. For each public chain, a later analysis derived a clonal expansion index from normalized ranks of inferred template counts within each repertoire. In a later analysis, generation probabilities were computed with a VDJ recombination model fitted to out-of-frame rearrangements, and the resulting probabilities were checked against IGoR. In a later analysis, hypergeometric tests were used to score TCR-TCR, TCR-HLA and TCR-CMV co-occurrence, with a repertoire-size bias correction applied to TCR pairs. A later analysis estimated false discovery rates by permuting HLA or CMV assignments 20 times. In a later analysis, co-occurring TCRs were grouped with DBSCAN, and TCRdist sequence similarity was added when clustering was performed within HLA-allele-positive subsets. For co-occurrence clustering, repertoires with fewer than 30,000 or more than 120,000 public chains were excluded, along with roughly 5 repertoires with anomalous nucleotide sharing. TCRdb obtained this table from immuneACCESS and retained in-frame rearrangements with V and J assigned. These tables miss some clones; where compared with another copy, unresolved V genes account for less than half of the shortfall, and the remainder is unexplained. Clone size and the V and J calls come from that table; the DNA yielded D and trimming. In this sample the table shows roughly 130,000 clones, roughly 82% of which occur a single time. Around 10% of the sample goes to the ten largest clones.

Regarding this clone: What antigen it recognizes has not been identified. No much larger clone exists at a distance of one base, and base qualities are not known.

The cohort comprised more than 550 healthy bone marrow donors. At the time of sampling, every cohort member was nominally healthy, though immune exposures that went unrecorded were likely present. The donor tested CMV seropositive, placing the donor among the approximately 290 seropositive members of the cohort. A peripheral blood sample was collected from each donor, and TCR beta sequencing was performed on peripheral blood mononuclear cells. Genomic DNA extraction from the blood cell samples was performed with the Qiagen DNeasy Blood Extraction Kit. This clonotype originated in a male donor in good health and CMV-seropositive. Sequencing was performed on PBMCs. Recombination connected TRBV19 to TRBJ1-5, with the D segment identity uncertain. The sequence in DNA is TGTGCCAGTAGTAGTATCCGCGCTCAGCCCCAGCATTTT. This yields the protein CASSSIRAQPQHF.